This T cell receptor beta chain was identified during a study of cytomegalovirus exposure and HLA in healthy donors. Study summary: The 95 million to 120 million unique TCR beta sequences, from 150 million to 200 million T cells, were found by an earlier analysis.

Findings and caveats of the study: The classifier reportedly diagnosed cytomegalovirus status with high specificity and sensitivity. Beyond CMV serostatus, there was no information to go on about immune exposure.

There are many counts of this clone. Its specificity is unknown. 13 Jbeta primers and 60 Vbeta primers were used for the PCR. Sequenced by immunoSEQ multiplex PCR; TCRdb stores in-frame clones only, minus some. The profile shows 150,000 to 200,000 clones, about 59% of them singletons. CDR3 size: 16 residues. V was trimmed by 0 bases and J by 6 bases, leaving 14 bases between them. Germline lookup yields CDR1 MGHRA and CDR2 YSYEKL. This receptor was identified in a middle-aged man in good health and CMV-seronegative. Sequenced: PBMCs. This chain connects TRBV4-1 to TRBJ2-2, with a tentative D call TRBD1 (7 bases). This chain's CDR3 is CASSQEPGGSPGELFF. The DNA for the CDR3 is TGCGCCAGCAGCCAAGAGCCAGGGGGGAGTCCCGGGGAGCTGTTTTTT.